The rows below give T cell receptor beta chains drawn from one sample of a study of shared clonotypes between healthy human individuals. Data came from immunoSEQ multiplex PCR; TCRdb stores just in-frame clones and leaves some out. The sample includes under 550,000 clones, almost 97% of them seen just once. Source material: naive CD4+ T cells sorted from blood. The source is a woman in her 30s in good health. The CDR3 runs from the conserved cysteine through the conserved F or W. Each record gives: CDR3 length, V gene, clone size, J gene, D gene, CDR3 DNA, CDR3 protein. The D gene is left open where the match is weak. Rows may omit the clone size; those that give it use once, few, many or a size class.

length: 16; V: TRBV4-2; size: NA; J: TRBJ2-1; D: TRBD2; DNA: TGTGCCAGCAGCCTAATGACTTTAGCGGGAGGGAATGAGCAGTTCTTC; CDR3: CASSLMTLAGGNEQFF
length: 15; V: TRBV6-1; size: NA; J: TRBJ2-2; D: TRBD2; DNA: TGTGCCAGCAGTAAGGGACTAGCGGGCACCGGGGAGCTGTTTTTT; CDR3: CASSKGLAGTGELFF
length: 16; V: TRBV5-1; size: NA; J: TRBJ2-1; D: NA; DNA: TGCGCCAGCAGCGTAGCACTATCTAGGTCCTACAATGAGCAGTTCTTC; CDR3: CASSVALSRSYNEQFF
length: 13; V: TRBV29-1; size: NA; J: TRBJ1-2; D: TRBD1; DNA: TGCAGCGTCCAAGGGGGCGCCGACTATGGCTACACCTTC; CDR3: CSVQGGADYGYTF
length: 14; V: TRBV2; size: NA; J: TRBJ1-3; D: NA; DNA: TGTGCCAGCAGTCGAACAGTCTCTGGAAACACCATATATTTT; CDR3: CASSRTVSGNTIYF
length: 13; V: TRBV7-2; size: NA; J: TRBJ2-1; D: NA; DNA: TGTGCCAGCAGCCTCACAAGGGGGGCTGAGCAGTTCTTC; CDR3: CASSLTRGAEQFF
length: 14; V: TRBV4-1; size: NA; J: TRBJ2-7; D: NA; DNA: TGCGCCAGCAGCCACCTATCAGCGGTGTACGAGCAGTACTTC; CDR3: CASSHLSAVYEQYF
length: 17; V: TRBV4-1; size: NA; J: TRBJ1-5; D: TRBD1; DNA: TGCGCCAGCAGCCAAGGGGACAGGGGTGATAGCAATCAGCCCCAGCATTTT; CDR3: CASSQGDRGDSNQPQHF
length: 17; V: TRBV7-8; size: NA; J: TRBJ2-7; D: NA; DNA: TGTGCCAGCAGCTTAAACAGGACACCCCGAAAGGACTACGAGCAGTACTTC; CDR3: CASSLNRTPRKDYEQYF
length: 13; V: TRBV7-3; size: NA; J: TRBJ2-3; D: NA; DNA: TGTGCCAGCAGCGCGGGCCCCACAGATACGCAGTATTTT; CDR3: CASSAGPTDTQYF
length: 14; V: TRBV2; size: NA; J: TRBJ1-1; D: NA; DNA: TGTGCCAGCAGTGAGTTGGGGGAAGGTACTGAAGCTTTCTTT; CDR3: CASSELGEGTEAFF
length: 17; V: TRBV5-6; size: NA; J: TRBJ2-7; D: TRBD2; DNA: TGTGCCAGCAGCTTGGGGACTAGCGGGAAAGCTAGGAACGAGCAGTACTTC; CDR3: CASSLGTSGKARNEQYF
length: 15; V: TRBV18; size: NA; J: TRBJ2-5; D: TRBD2; DNA: TGTGCCAGCTCACCGACTAGCGGGTACCAAGAGACCCAGTACTTC; CDR3: CASSPTSGYQETQYF
length: 17; V: TRBV30; size: NA; J: TRBJ2-1; D: NA; DNA: TGTGCCTGGTCTTCCCCGAAGTCGGCGCGAGGGGGGGATGAGCAGTTCTTC; CDR3: CAWSSPKSARGGDEQFF
length: 15; V: TRBV13; size: NA; J: TRBJ2-5; D: NA; DNA: TGTGCCAGCAGCCCCTATAGCGGATCCCAAGAGACCCAGTACTTC; CDR3: CASSPYSGSQETQYF
length: 15; V: TRBV5-4; size: NA; J: TRBJ1-4; D: NA; DNA: TGTGCCAGCTCCTTGTTACAGGGTGGGAATGAAAAACTGTTTTTT; CDR3: CASSLLQGGNEKLFF
length: 15; V: TRBV29-1; size: NA; J: TRBJ2-1; D: TRBD2; DNA: TGCAGCGTCTCTAGCGGGAGGATCTTGGACAATGAGCAGTTCTTC; CDR3: CSVSSGRILDNEQFF
length: 13; V: TRBV15; size: NA; J: TRBJ2-5; D: NA; DNA: TGTGCCACCAGCAGAGATCCGGGGGAGACCCAGTACTTC; CDR3: CATSRDPGETQYF
length: 16; V: TRBV4-2; size: NA; J: TRBJ1-4; D: NA; DNA: TGTGCCAGCAGCCAAGATGGAGGCACGGCTTCTTCGGAACTGTTTTTT; CDR3: CASSQDGGTASSELFF
length: 15; V: TRBV7-8; size: NA; J: TRBJ1-4; D: NA; DNA: TGTGCCAGCAGCTTAGGGAGGGGAACTAATGAAAAACTGTTTTTT; CDR3: CASSLGRGTNEKLFF
length: 15; V: TRBV27; size: NA; J: TRBJ2-5; D: TRBD1; DNA: TGTGCCAGCAGTCCCGGGACAGGGGGCCGGGAGACCCAGTACTTC; CDR3: CASSPGTGGRETQYF
length: 14; V: TRBV6-1; size: NA; J: TRBJ1-5; D: TRBD1; DNA: TGTGCCAGCAGTGAAGGGGTAGGGGGCCAGCCCCAGCATTTT; CDR3: CASSEGVGGQPQHF
length: 11; V: TRBV27; size: NA; J: TRBJ2-7; D: NA; DNA: TGTGCCAGCAGTCCCCTCTACGAGCAGTACTTC; CDR3: CASSPLYEQYF
length: 15; V: TRBV28; size: NA; J: TRBJ1-6; D: TRBD1; DNA: TGTGCCAGCAGTTTAGGGGACAGGGACAATTCACCCCTCCACTTT; CDR3: CASSLGDRDNSPLHF
length: 13; V: TRBV6-4; size: NA; J: TRBJ2-2; D: NA; DNA: TGTGCCAGCAGTAGGTCGAACACCGGGGAGCTGTTTTTT; CDR3: CASSRSNTGELFF
length: 15; V: TRBV19; size: NA; J: TRBJ1-6; D: TRBD1; DNA: TGTGCCAGTACCACAACCGGGACAGGGCATTCACCCCTCCACTTT; CDR3: CASTTTGTGHSPLHF
length: 16; V: TRBV4-2; size: NA; J: TRBJ2-3; D: NA; DNA: TGTGCCAGCAGCCAAGGTGGCCTCCGTTCCCCCGATACGCAGTATTTT; CDR3: CASSQGGLRSPDTQYF
length: 18; V: TRBV11-1; size: NA; J: TRBJ2-3; D: TRBD2; DNA: TGTGCCAGCAGCTTAGAGCCCTCCAGCGGGGGGGTAAGGGATACGCAGTATTTT; CDR3: CASSLEPSSGGVRDTQYF
length: 18; V: TRBV4-1; size: NA; J: TRBJ2-1; D: NA; DNA: TGCGCCAGCAGCCAAGATGAGAGTAGCGGAAACTCCTACAATGAGCAGTTCTTC; CDR3: CASSQDESSGNSYNEQFF
length: 17; V: TRBV4-1; size: NA; J: TRBJ2-1; D: TRBD2; DNA: TGCGCCAGCAGCCAAGCCCGACTAGCGGGAGACCGGGGTGAGCAGTTCTTC; CDR3: CASSQARLAGDRGEQFF
length: 13; V: TRBV6-4; size: NA; J: TRBJ1-1; D: NA; DNA: TGTGCCAGCATACTCGGGGGGCACACTGAAGCTTTCTTT; CDR3: CASILGGHTEAFF
length: 13; V: TRBV10-3; size: NA; J: TRBJ1-4; D: TRBD1; DNA: TGTGCCATCAGTGACCAGGGGGATGAAAAACTGTTTTTT; CDR3: CAISDQGDEKLFF
length: 11; V: TRBV28; size: NA; J: TRBJ1-1; D: NA; DNA: TGTGCCAGCAGTTTGAGGGAGGAAGCTTTCTTT; CDR3: CASSLREEAFF
length: 15; V: TRBV7-3; size: NA; J: TRBJ2-1; D: NA; DNA: TGTGCCAGCAGTTACCAAACAAGCTCCTACAATGAGCAGTTCTTC; CDR3: CASSYQTSSYNEQFF
length: 16; V: TRBV4-1; size: few; J: TRBJ1-3; D: NA; DNA: TGCGCCAGCAGCCGATCGGACGGGCGCTCTGGAAACACCATATATTTT; CDR3: CASSRSDGRSGNTIYF
length: 15; V: TRBV10-3; size: NA; J: TRBJ2-7; D: TRBD1; DNA: TGTGCCATCAGTGAGTCGTCAGGGGGTATAGGCGAGCAGTACTTC; CDR3: CAISESSGGIGEQYF
length: 14; V: TRBV5-1; size: NA; J: TRBJ1-2; D: TRBD1; DNA: TGCGCCAGCAGCGGGACAGGGGGCGCGAGTGGCTACACCTTC; CDR3: CASSGTGGASGYTF
length: 13; V: TRBV7-3; size: NA; J: TRBJ2-7; D: NA; DNA: TGTGCCAGCAGCTTAAACCCTTCCTACGAGCAGTACTTC; CDR3: CASSLNPSYEQYF
length: 16; V: TRBV5-6; size: NA; J: TRBJ2-1; D: NA; DNA: TGTGCCAGCAGTTACAGGTACACGAGCTCCTACAATGAGCAGTTCTTC; CDR3: CASSYRYTSSYNEQFF
length: 15; V: TRBV6-1; size: NA; J: TRBJ2-7; D: NA; DNA: TGTGCCAGCAGTGAATTCAAAGGCAGGGAGTACGAGCAGTACTTC; CDR3: CASSEFKGREYEQYF
length: 15; V: TRBV18; size: NA; J: TRBJ1-5; D: NA; DNA: TGTGCCAGCTCACCAAAAGGGAACAGCAATCAGCCCCAGCATTTT; CDR3: CASSPKGNSNQPQHF